This T cell receptor beta chain derives from a study of cytomegalovirus exposure and HLA in healthy donors. Study information: According to later analysis, the same platform produced the 120 validation and 666 first-cohort repertoires. Regarding the study as a whole: The study put some 150 TCR beta chains on its list as cytomegalovirus-associated.

V lost 2 bases to trimming and J lost 0 bases; unmatched junction nucleotides: 7. The CDR3 is made up of 19 amino acids. CDR1 is SGHTA, CDR2 FQGNSA, per germline. The approximately 120-subject validation cohort, separate from the approximately 670-subject first cohort, included the donors. TCRdb keeps only in-frame clones here, not all; method: immunoSEQ multiplex PCR. The sample lists around 130,000 clones, about nine tenths occurring once. With regard to this clone: The antigen is unknown.

The sample taken for sequencing was PBMCs. The chain carries TRBV7-2 and TRBJ2-1, with 13 positions matching TRBD2. This receptor was identified in a young man in good health and CMV-seronegative. CDR3 loop: CASSLFIGTSGTSYNEQFF. The CDR3 coding sequence is TGTGCCAGCAGCTTATTCATCGGGACTAGCGGGACCTCCTACAATGAGCAGTTCTTC. Variable domain in full (rest from reference TRBV7-2 and TRBJ2-1): GAGVSQSPSNKVTEKGKDVELRCDPISGHTALYWYRQSLGQGLEFLIYFQGNSAPDKSGLPSDRFSAERTGGSVSTLTIQRTQQEDSAVYLCASSLFIGTSGTSYNEQFFGPGTRLTVL.